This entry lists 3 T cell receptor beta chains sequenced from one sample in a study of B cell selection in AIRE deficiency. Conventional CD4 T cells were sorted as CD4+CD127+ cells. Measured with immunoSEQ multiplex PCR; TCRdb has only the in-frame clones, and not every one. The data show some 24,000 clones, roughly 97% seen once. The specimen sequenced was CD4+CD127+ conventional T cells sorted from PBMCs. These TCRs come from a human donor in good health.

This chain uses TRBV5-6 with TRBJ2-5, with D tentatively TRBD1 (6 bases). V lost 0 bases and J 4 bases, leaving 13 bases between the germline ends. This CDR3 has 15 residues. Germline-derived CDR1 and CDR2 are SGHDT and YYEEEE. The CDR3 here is CASSLAPVRGETQYF. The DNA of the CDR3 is TGTGCCAGCAGCTTGGCCCCAGTCAGGGGAGAGACCCAGTACTTC.

CDR3 loop: CASSSRTGPYEQYF. The DNA for the CDR3 is TGCGCCAGCAGCTCCCGGACAGGGCCCTACGAGCAGTACTTC. The genes are TRBV5-1 and TRBJ2-5, with 8 bases identical to TRBD1. The J call may be mistaken, given a closer DNA end match to TRBJ2-7. Germline V CDR1 and CDR2: SGHRS, YFSETQ. The CDR3 is 14 amino acids.

The CDR3 region has the DNA TGTGCCATAGGGGGAAACGTTGGAGACACTGAAGCTTTCTTT. The encoded protein is CAIGGNVGDTEAFF. The V call is TRBV28, the J call TRBJ1-1; D is perhaps TRBD1 (6 bases). Germline CDR1 and CDR2: MDHEN and SYDVKM. The CDR3 spans 14 residues. Trimming removed 10 bases at V and 3 bases at J, with 18 bases between.